Shown below are 11 T cell receptor beta chains from a single sample sequenced in a study of cytomegalovirus exposure and HLA in healthy donors listed by TCRdb under 2017. Library prep was done by the immunoSEQ multiplex PCR assay. A mixture of 60 forward primers for TCR Vbeta segments and 13 reverse primers for TCR Jbeta segments was used in the multiplex PCR. The immuneACCESS repertoire file appears here via TCRdb, limited to in-frame rearrangements. These files lack a portion of the clones; in checked studies, under half of the deficit traces to unresolved V genes, and the cause of the others is not known. The table held for this sample gives about 70,000 clones. Roughly 2.4% of the sample belongs to the ten largest clones. The sample consisted of PBMCs. The receptor source for this set is a female donor in good health and CMV-seropositive.

A note on this clone: This sample also contains other DNA sequences that code for the same CDR3. The gene calls are TRBV4-2 and TRBJ1-6; D is unresolved. Trimming cost V 1 base and J 6 bases, with 16 bases left between them. The CDR3 runs to 17 residues. Germline V gives CDR1 LGHNA, CDR2 YNFKEQ. The CDR3 bases are TGTGCCAGCAGCCAAGTAAGCGGGGAGCTAGCTAATTCACCCCTCCACTTT. This gives the protein CASSQVSGELANSPLHF.

V gene TRBV6-5 combines with J gene TRBJ1-1; 10 bases are a match to TRBD1. The CDR3 extends over 15 amino acids. The V and J ends lost 0 bases and 10 bases, in that order; junction bases with no gene match: 8. In germline, CDR1 is MNHEY, CDR2 SVGAGI. The CDR3 sequence: CASSYSGTGVPGAFF. The CDR3, as DNA: TGTGCCAGCAGTTACTCCGGGACAGGGGTTCCAGGAGCTTTCTTT.

This chain's CDR3 is CASSLPGDVSEKLFF. CDR3 DNA: TGTGCCAGCAGCTTACCAGGGGATGTAAGTGAAAAACTGTTTTTT. This chain joins TRBV5-6 and TRBJ1-4, with D tentatively TRBD1 (6 bases). V gave up 2 bases and J gave up 7 bases, with 15 bases separating them. CDR3 length equals 15 residues. Germline values: CDR1 SGHDT, CDR2 YYEEEE.

The chain joins TRBV28 to TRBJ2-7; unclear D gene. Germline V lookup: CDR1 MDHEN, CDR2 SYDVKM. V shed 5 bases and J shed 2 bases, with 4 bases lying between them. The CDR3 extends over 11 amino acids. The CDR3, as DNA: TGTGCCAGCAGTCAGACCTACGAGCAGTACTTC. It codes for CASSQTYEQYF.

The rearrangement joins TRBV10-1 to TRBJ1-2, with D perhaps matching TRBD1 (5 bases). With 9 bases removed from V and 3 bases from J, the gap between germline ends came to 23 bases. Per germline, CDR1 WNHNN and CDR2 SYGVQD (reference sequence). CDR3 length: 16 amino acids. The DNA of the CDR3 is TGCGCCAGGACGTCATACAGGACCGAAGATTACTATGGCTACACCTTC. Translation: CARTSYRTEDYYGYTF.

This sequence joins TRBV14 and TRBJ2-5; possibly TRBD2 for D (6 bases). CDR1 is SGHDN, CDR2 FVKESK, per germline. CDR3 length: 15 amino acids. V shed 4 bases and J shed 5 bases, with 17 bases lying between them. The CDR3 sequence is CASSRRTGDQETQYF. DNA of the CDR3: TGTGCCAGCAGCCGTCGGACGGGGGATCAGGAGACCCAGTACTTC.

The V gene is TRBV7-2, the J gene TRBJ1-1; D gene uncertain. The CDR3 runs to 14 residues. The V gene lost 0 bases and the J gene lost 6 bases, with 11 bases spanning the gap. CDR1 and CDR2 (germline): SGHTA, FQGNSA. The CDR3 sequence is CASSLAEERAEAFF. In DNA form, the CDR3 reads TGTGCCAGCAGCTTAGCCGAAGAAAGAGCTGAAGCTTTCTTT.

The CDR3 DNA is TGTGCCAGCAGCCAATCCACTGAAGCTTTCTTT. It specifies CASSQSTEAFF. The genes are TRBV5-4 and TRBJ1-1; D is uncertain. The CDR3 is made up of 11 amino acids. Germline V lookup: CDR1 SGHNT, CDR2 YYREEE (reference sequence). Deletions cut 4 bases from V and 4 bases from J, with 5 bases between.

V gene TRBV9 combines with J gene TRBJ2-7; 10 positions match TRBD2. The CDR3 consists of 16 residues. The trim removed 2 bases at V and 5 bases at J, leaving 10 bases unmatched. CDR1 is SGDLS and CDR2 is YYNGEE in the germline V gene. The CDR3 protein is CASSVTPLAGLHEQYF. The DNA of the CDR3 is TGTGCCAGCAGCGTGACGCCACTAGCGGGGCTCCACGAGCAGTACTTC. The whole variable domain, remainder taken from reference TRBV9 and TRBJ2-7, is DSGVTQTPKHLITATGQRVTLRCSPRSGDLSVYWYQQSLDQGLQFLIQYYNGEERAKGNILERFSAQQFPDLHSELNLSSLELGDSALYFCASSVTPLAGLHEQYFGPGTRLTVT.

V and J are TRBV6-1 and TRBJ1-2; weak D call: TRBD1 (6 bases). V was pared by 3 bases and J by 4 bases, with 12 bases between. The CDR3 sequence is 14 residues long. CDR1 and CDR2 from the germline V gene are MNHNS and SASEGT. For the CDR3, the DNA is TGTGCCAGCAGTGAGCCCGGGACAACCTATGGCTACACCTTC. This encodes CASSEPGTTYGYTF.

This chain uses TRBV30 with TRBJ1-2, with 7 bases identical to TRBD1. The V gene's germline CDR1 is GTSNPN and CDR2 SVGIG (reference sequence). The CDR3 is 11 residues long. With 5 bases clipped from V and 4 bases from J, the junction kept 1 base outside the gene matches. CDR3 nucleotides: TGTGCCTGGTACAGGGGCTATGGCTACACCTTC. This sequence encodes CAWYRGYGYTF. The entire variable domain, with the rest obtained from reference TRBV30 and TRBJ1-2, is as follows: SQTIHQWPATLVQPVGSPLSLECTVEGTSNPNLYWYRQAAGRGLQLLFYSVGIGQISSEVPQNLSASRPQDRQFILSSKKLLLSDSGFYLCAWYRGYGYTFGSGTRLTVV.